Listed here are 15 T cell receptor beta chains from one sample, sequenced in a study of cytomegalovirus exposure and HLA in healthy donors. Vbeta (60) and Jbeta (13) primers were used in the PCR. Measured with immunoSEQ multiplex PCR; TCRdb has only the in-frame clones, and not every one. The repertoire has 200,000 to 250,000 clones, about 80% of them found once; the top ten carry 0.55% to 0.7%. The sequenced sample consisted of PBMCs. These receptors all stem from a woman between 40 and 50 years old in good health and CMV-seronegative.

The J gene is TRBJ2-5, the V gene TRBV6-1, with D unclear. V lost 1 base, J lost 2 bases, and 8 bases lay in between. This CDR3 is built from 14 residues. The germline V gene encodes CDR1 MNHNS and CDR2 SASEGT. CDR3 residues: CASSEGAGQETQYF. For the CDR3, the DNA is TGTGCCAGCAGTGAAGGGGCTGGGCAAGAGACCCAGTACTTC.

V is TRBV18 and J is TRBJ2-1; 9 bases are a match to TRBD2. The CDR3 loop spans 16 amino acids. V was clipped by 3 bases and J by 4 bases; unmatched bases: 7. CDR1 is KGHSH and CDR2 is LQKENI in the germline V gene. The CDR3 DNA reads TGTGCCAGCTCACCCCCTTTAGCGGGGGTTTACAATGAGCAGTTCTTC. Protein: CASSPPLAGVYNEQFF.

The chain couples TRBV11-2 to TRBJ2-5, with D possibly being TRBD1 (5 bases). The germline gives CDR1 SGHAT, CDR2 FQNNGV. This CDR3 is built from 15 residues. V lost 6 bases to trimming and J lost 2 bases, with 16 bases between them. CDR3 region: CASRFRQGWQETQYF. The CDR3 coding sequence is TGTGCCAGCAGGTTTAGGCAGGGATGGCAAGAGACCCAGTACTTC.

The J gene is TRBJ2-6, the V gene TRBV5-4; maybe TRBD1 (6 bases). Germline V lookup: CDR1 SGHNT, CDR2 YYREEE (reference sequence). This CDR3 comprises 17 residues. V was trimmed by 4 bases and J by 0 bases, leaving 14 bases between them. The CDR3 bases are TGTGCCAGCAGCGTGGACAGAGTACTCTCTGGGGCCAACGTCCTGACTTTC. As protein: CASSVDRVLSGANVLTF.

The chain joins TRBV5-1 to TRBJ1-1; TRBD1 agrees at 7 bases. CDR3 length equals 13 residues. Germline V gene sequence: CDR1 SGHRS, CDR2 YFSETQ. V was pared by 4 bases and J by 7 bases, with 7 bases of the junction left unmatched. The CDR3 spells CASSITGAYEAFF. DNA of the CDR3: TGCGCCAGCAGCATAACAGGGGCCTATGAAGCTTTCTTT. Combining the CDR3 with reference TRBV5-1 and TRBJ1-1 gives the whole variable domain KAGVTQTPRYLIKTRGQQVTLSCSPISGHRSVSWYQQTPGQGLQFLFEYFSETQRNKGNFPGRFSGRQFSNSRSEMNVSTLELGDSALYLCASSITGAYEAFFGQGTRLTVV.

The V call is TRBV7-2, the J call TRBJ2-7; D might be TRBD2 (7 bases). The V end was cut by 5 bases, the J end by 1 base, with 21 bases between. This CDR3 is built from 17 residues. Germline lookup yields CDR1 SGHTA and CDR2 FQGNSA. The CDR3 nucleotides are TGTGCCAGCAGCACAGCCTTTGGGAGGGGGGCTTCCTACGAGCAGTACTTC. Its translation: CASSTAFGRGASYEQYF. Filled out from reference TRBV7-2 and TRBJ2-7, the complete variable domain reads GAGVSQSPSNKVTEKGKDVELRCDPISGHTALYWYRQSLGQGLEFLIYFQGNSAPDKSGLPSDRFSAERTGGSVSTLTIQRTQQEDSAVYLCASSTAFGRGASYEQYFGPGTRLTVT.

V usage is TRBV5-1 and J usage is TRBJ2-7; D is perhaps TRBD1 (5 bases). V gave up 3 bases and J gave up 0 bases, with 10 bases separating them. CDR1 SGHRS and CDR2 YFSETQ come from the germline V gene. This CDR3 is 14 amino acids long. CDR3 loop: CASSSNRLSYEQYF. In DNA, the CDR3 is TGCGCCAGCAGCTCGAACAGGCTCTCCTACGAGCAGTACTTC. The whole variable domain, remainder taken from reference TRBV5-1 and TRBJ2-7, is KAGVTQTPRYLIKTRGQQVTLSCSPISGHRSVSWYQQTPGQGLQFLFEYFSETQRNKGNFPGRFSGRQFSNSRSEMNVSTLELGDSALYLCASSSNRLSYEQYFGPGTRLTVT.

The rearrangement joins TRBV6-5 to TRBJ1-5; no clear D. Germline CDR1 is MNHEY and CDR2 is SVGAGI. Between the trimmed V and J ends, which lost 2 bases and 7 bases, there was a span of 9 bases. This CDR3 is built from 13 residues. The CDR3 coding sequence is TGTGCCAGCAGTTACACCCTACAGCAGCCCCAGCATTTT. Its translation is CASSYTLQQPQHF.

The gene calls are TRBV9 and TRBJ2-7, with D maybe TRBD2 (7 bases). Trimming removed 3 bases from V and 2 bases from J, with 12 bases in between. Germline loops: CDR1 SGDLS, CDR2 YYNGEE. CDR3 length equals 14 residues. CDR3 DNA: TGTGCCAGCAGCGCGTCGGGGGGCCCCTACGAGCAGTACTTC. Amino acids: CASSASGGPYEQYF.

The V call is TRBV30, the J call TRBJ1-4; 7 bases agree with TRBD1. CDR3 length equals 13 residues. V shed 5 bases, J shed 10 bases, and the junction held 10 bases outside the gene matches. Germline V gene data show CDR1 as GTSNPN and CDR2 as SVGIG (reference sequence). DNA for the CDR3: TGTGCCTGGTGCCGGGATCCAGGGGGAAAACTGTTTTTT. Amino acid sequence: CAWCRDPGGKLFF.

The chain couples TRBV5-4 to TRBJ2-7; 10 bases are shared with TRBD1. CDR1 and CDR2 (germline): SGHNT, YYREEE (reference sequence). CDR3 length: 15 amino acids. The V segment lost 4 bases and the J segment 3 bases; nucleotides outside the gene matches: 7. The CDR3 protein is CASSTQTGGIYEQYF. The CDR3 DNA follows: TGTGCCAGCAGCACGCAGACAGGGGGCATCTACGAGCAGTACTTC.

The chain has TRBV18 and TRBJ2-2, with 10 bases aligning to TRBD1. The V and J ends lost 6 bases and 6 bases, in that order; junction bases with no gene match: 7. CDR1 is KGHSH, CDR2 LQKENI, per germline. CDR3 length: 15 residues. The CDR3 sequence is CASSPGQGISGELFF. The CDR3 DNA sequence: TGTGCCAGCTCCCCGGGACAGGGGATCTCCGGGGAGCTGTTTTTT.

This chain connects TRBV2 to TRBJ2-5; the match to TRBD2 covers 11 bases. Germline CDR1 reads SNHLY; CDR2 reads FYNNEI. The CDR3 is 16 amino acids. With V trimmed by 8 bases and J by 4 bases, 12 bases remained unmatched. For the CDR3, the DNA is TGTGCCAGCGACCCCCGACTAGCGGGGAGGGGAGAGACCCAGTACTTC. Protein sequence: CASDPRLAGRGETQYF.

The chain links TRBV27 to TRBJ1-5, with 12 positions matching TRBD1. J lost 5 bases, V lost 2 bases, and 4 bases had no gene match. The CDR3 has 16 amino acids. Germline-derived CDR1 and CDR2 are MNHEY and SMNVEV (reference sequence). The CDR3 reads CASSLAGTGGHQPQHF. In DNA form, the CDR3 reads TGTGCCAGCAGTTTAGCCGGGACAGGGGGCCATCAGCCCCAGCATTTT.

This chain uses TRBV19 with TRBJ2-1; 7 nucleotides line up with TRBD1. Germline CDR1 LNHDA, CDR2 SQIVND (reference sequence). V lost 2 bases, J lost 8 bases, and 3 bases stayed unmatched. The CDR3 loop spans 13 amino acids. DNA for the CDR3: TGTGCCAGTAGTATAAACAGGGGACATGAGCAGTTCTTC. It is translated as CASSINRGHEQFF.